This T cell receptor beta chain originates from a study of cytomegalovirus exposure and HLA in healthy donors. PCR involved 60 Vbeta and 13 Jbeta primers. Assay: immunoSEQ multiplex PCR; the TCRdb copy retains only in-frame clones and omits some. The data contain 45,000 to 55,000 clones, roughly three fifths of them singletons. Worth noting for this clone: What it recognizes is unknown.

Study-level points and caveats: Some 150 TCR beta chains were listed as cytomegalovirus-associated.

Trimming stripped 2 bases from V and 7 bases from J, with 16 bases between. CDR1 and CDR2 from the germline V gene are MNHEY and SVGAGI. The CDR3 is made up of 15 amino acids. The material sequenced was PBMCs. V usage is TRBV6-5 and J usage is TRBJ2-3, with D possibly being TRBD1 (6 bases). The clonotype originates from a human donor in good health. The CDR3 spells CASSYVETRGNTQYF. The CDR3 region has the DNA TGTGCCAGCAGTTACGTTGAAACCAGGGGTAATACGCAGTATTTT.